This is a list of T cell receptor beta chains from one sample in a study of molecular identifiers for immune sequencing clone quantification. TCRdb re-called the PCR reads with MiXCR, one entry per CDR3 protein. The sample records about 640,000 distinct CDR3 sequences, less than 20% being singletons. What was sequenced was naive CD8+ T cells from blood, with Jurkat cell RNA spiked in. The receptors here all came from a human donor in good health. Some libraries in this study had Jurkat cell RNA spiked in. Both conserved end residues are part of each CDR3. D genes are given only for firm matches. Clone size appears in some rows only: once, few, many, or a class for an expanded clone.

many	NA	TRBV6-6	TRBJ2-1	TGTGCCAGCAGTAACGACACGGTCTTTTTTAATGAGCAGTTCTTC	CASSNDTVFFNEQFF
few	NA	TRBV3-2	TRBJ2-3	TGTGCCGAGGGGAGACGACCCGACTCCTACACAGATACGCAGTATTTT	CAEGRRPDSYTDTQYF
many	TRBD1	TRBV4-3	TRBJ2-5	TGCGCCAGCAGCCAAGATATGACAGGGGACCAAGAGACCCAGTACTTC	CASSQDMTGDQETQYF
many	NA	TRBV7-9	TRBJ2-2	TGTGCCAGCAGCTTATCAGAGTTCGCCGGGGAGCTGTTTTTT	CASSLSEFAGELFF
NA	TRBD1	TRBV7-8	TRBJ2-7	TGTGCCAGCAGCTCCTTTATTGGACAGGGGGCCTACGAGCAGTACTTC	CASSSFIGQGAYEQYF
NA	NA	TRBV9	TRBJ2-7	TGTGCCAGCAGCGTATTTCTCTCGGACGAGCAGTACTTC	CASSVFLSDEQYF
NA	NA	TRBV9	TRBJ2-3	TGTGCCAGCAGCGCCCATGACAGCTTGAGCACAGATACGCAGTATTTT	CASSAHDSLSTDTQYF
many	TRBD1	TRBV20-1	TRBJ2-7	TGCAGTGCTAGCCCGACAGGGAACAATGTCTACGAGCAGTACTTC	CSASPTGNNVYEQYF
NA	NA	TRBV20-1	TRBJ2-7	TGCAGTGCTGGTCAGGGGACCTACGAGCAGTGCTTC	CSAGQGTYEQCF
many	TRBD2	TRBV20-1	TRBJ2-2	TGCAGTGCCGCTCGGACTAGCGGGAGTTTAAACACCGGGGAGCTGTTTTTT	CSAARTSGSLNTGELFF
many	NA	TRBV27	TRBJ1-1	TGTGCCAGCAGTTTGTTAGGGACCGGAACTGAAGCTTTCTTT	CASSLLGTGTEAFF
NA	TRBD2	TRBV6-5	TRBJ2-3	TGTGCCAGCAGGGGACTAGCGGGCATTCAAGATACGCAGTATTTT	CASRGLAGIQDTQYF
NA	NA	TRBV12-3/TRBV12-4	TRBJ2-7	TGTGCCAGCAGAGCAGGGGTTGACGAGCAGTACTTC	CASRAGVDEQYF
NA	NA	TRBV4-3	TRBJ1-4	TGCGCCAGCAGCCAAGAACTGCGATTTAATGAAAAACTGTTTTTT	CASSQELRFNEKLFF
many	TRBD1	TRBV29-1	TRBJ2-5	TGCAGCGTCACACCGGGACAGGGCAGAGAGACCCAGTACTTC	CSVTPGQGRETQYF
NA	TRBD1	TRBV19	TRBJ1-4	TGTGCCAGTAGAACGGGACAGTCTGAAAAACTGTTTTTT	CASRTGQSEKLFF
NA	NA	TRBV5-6	TRBJ1-4	TGTGCCAGCAGCCCCTGGGGGGGTATGGGCTGGACTAATGAAAAACTGTTTTTT	CASSPWGGMGWTNEKLFF